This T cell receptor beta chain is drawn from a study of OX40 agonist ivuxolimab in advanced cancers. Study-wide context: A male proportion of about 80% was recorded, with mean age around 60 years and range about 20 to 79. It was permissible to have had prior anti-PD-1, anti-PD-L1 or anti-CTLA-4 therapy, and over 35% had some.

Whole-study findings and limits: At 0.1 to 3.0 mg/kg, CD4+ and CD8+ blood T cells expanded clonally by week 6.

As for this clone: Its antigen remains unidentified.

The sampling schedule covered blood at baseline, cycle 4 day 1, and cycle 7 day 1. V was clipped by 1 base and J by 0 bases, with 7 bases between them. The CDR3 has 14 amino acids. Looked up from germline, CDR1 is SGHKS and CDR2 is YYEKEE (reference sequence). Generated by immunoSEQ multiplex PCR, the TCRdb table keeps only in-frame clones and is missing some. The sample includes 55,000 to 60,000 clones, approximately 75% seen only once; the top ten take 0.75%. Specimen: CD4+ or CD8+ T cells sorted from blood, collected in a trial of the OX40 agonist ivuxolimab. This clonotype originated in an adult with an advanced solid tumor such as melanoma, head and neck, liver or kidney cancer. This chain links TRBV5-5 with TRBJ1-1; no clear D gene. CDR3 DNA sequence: TGTGCCAGCAGCTTGTTAGGGTTGAACACTGAAGCTTTCTTT. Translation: CASSLLGLNTEAFF. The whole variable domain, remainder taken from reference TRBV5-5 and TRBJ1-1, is DAGVTQSPTHLIKTRGQQVTLRCSPISGHKSVSWYQQVLGQGPQFIFQYYEKEERGRGNFPDRFSARQFPNYSSELNVNALLLGDSALYLCASSLLGLNTEAFFGQGTRLTVV.